Shown below are 22 T cell receptor beta chains from a single sample sequenced in a study of STAT5B mutations in CD4+ large granular lymphocyte leukemia. Sequenced by immunoSEQ multiplex PCR; TCRdb stores in-frame clones only, minus some. The repertoire holds around 20,000 clones, with roughly 79% as singletons. The material sequenced was CD4+ T cells from blood buffy coats. The receptors originated from a human donor in good health.

This chain connects TRBV28 to TRBJ2-3; maybe TRBD2 (5 bases). V lost 3 bases and J lost 2, with 15 bases in between. Germline assignment: CDR1 MDHEN and CDR2 SYDVKM. The CDR3 runs to 16 residues. CDR3 loop: CASSFPTRDITDTQYF. In DNA, the CDR3 is TGTGCCAGCAGTTTTCCCACTAGGGATATCACAGATACGCAGTATTTT. Full variable domain (remainder filled in from reference TRBV28 and TRBJ2-3): DVKVTQSSRYLVKRTGEKVFLECVQDMDHENMFWYRQDPGLGLRLIYFSYDVKMKEKGDIPEGYSVSREKKERFSLILESASTNQTSMYLCASSFPTRDITDTQYFGPGTRLTVL.

The rearrangement joins TRBV6-6 to TRBJ2-7; D might be TRBD1 (5 bases). The CDR3 covers 12 residues. Germline V CDR1 and CDR2: MNHNY, SVGAGI (reference sequence). Trimming removed 4 bases at V and 6 bases at J, with 10 bases between. CDR3 DNA: TGTGCCAGCAGTTTGCCCCAGGGCGAGCAGTACTTC. Amino acids: CASSLPQGEQYF.

The rearrangement links TRBV28 to TRBJ2-6; D not certain. The CDR3 is 15 residues long. Germline V gene lookup returns CDR1 MDHEN and CDR2 SYDVKM. Trimming took 8 bases from V and 0 from J, leaving 11 bases between them. CDR3 nucleotide sequence: TGTGCCAGCGGAACCCCCAGCTCTGGGGCCAACGTCCTGACTTTC. Translation: CASGTPSSGANVLTF.

This clone showed up just a few times. The chain uses TRBV6-5 and TRBJ1-4; TRBD1 matches 7 bases. Looked up from germline, CDR1 is MNHEY and CDR2 is SVGAGI. The CDR3 totals 14 residues. V shed 8 bases, J shed 8 bases, and the junction held 11 bases outside the gene matches. The CDR3 sequence: CASAPGQRGEKLFF. The CDR3 DNA reads as TGTGCCAGCGCCCCGGGACAGCGCGGGGAAAAACTGTTTTTT.

This clone was seen just once. V is TRBV5-1 and J is TRBJ2-3; 10 positions match TRBD2. The V gene's germline CDR1 is SGHRS and CDR2 YFSETQ. This CDR3 is built from 16 residues. The V segment lost 2 bases and the J segment 1 base; nucleotides outside the gene matches: 4. The CDR3 protein is CASSLRTSGRTDTQYF. Here the CDR3 DNA reads TGCGCCAGCAGCTTAAGGACTAGCGGTCGCACAGATACGCAGTATTTT.

This chain connects TRBV7-8 to TRBJ1-2, with a tentative D call TRBD1 (5 bases). CDR3 length: 17 residues. V lost 6 bases to trimming and J lost 0 bases, with 20 bases between them. Germline assignment: CDR1 SGHVS and CDR2 FQNEAQ. Here the CDR3 reads CASSQLRSGRSNYGYTF. Written as DNA, the CDR3 is TGTGCCAGCAGTCAACTTAGGTCGGGACGGTCTAACTATGGCTACACCTTC. Full variable domain (rest looked up from reference TRBV7-8 and TRBJ1-2): GAGVSQSPRYKVAKRGQDVALRCDPISGHVSLFWYQQALGQGPEFLTYFQNEAQLDKSGLPSDRFFAERPEGSVSTLKIQRTQQEDSAVYLCASSQLRSGRSNYGYTFGSGTRLTVV.

This clone has a single count. The chain recombines TRBV5-1 with TRBJ2-5, with TRBD1 identical over 8 bases. Germline CDR1 is SGHRS and CDR2 is YFSETQ. CDR3 size: 15 residues. Losses at the gene ends were 4 bases for V and 3 bases for J; bases not matched to a gene: 8. CDR3 residues: CASSLIGTGEETQYF. The CDR3, as DNA: TGCGCCAGCAGCCTGATTGGGACAGGAGAAGAGACCCAGTACTTC.

The CDR3 spells CASILGDTQYF. The CDR3 DNA sequence: TGTGCCAGTATTTTGGGCGATACGCAGTATTTT. This chain links TRBV19 with TRBJ2-3, with D uncertain. The CDR3 extends over 11 amino acids. The germline V gene encodes CDR1 LNHDA and CDR2 SQIVND (reference sequence). Trimming cost V 7 bases and J 6 bases, with 8 bases left between them.

The V and J genes are TRBV28 and TRBJ1-3, with D perhaps matching TRBD1 (5 bases). Trimming shortened V by 2 bases and J by 4 bases, and 12 bases separated the two germline ends. The CDR3 loop spans 15 amino acids. Germline values: CDR1 MDHEN, CDR2 SYDVKM. In DNA, the CDR3 is TGTGCCAGCAGTTTAGTTCAGGGTACCGGAAACACCATATATTTT. Its translation is CASSLVQGTGNTIYF.

The chain is built from TRBV9 and TRBJ2-7, with 8 bases fitting TRBD1. The CDR3 spans 14 residues. The J segment lost 3 bases and the V segment lost 4 bases, leaving 6 bases of the junction unmatched. The germline V gene encodes CDR1 SGDLS and CDR2 YYNGEE. The CDR3 bases are TGTGCCAGCAGCCCCAGGGACAGGATCTACGAGCAGTACTTC. This sequence encodes CASSPRDRIYEQYF.

The gene calls are TRBV4-1 and TRBJ1-5; 9 bases match TRBD1. The V and J ends lost 1 base and 6 bases, in that order; junction bases with no gene match: 7. The CDR3 has 16 residues. Germline V lookup: CDR1 MGHRA, CDR2 YSYEKL. The CDR3 region is CASSQVPGQGFQPQHF. CDR3 in DNA: TGCGCCAGCAGCCAAGTACCGGGACAGGGATTTCAGCCCCAGCATTTT.

The chain links TRBV5-6 to TRBJ2-5; D remains ambiguous. V was clipped by 2 bases and J by 1 base, with 9 bases between them. Germline V gene lookup returns CDR1 SGHDT and CDR2 YYEEEE. The CDR3 length is 14 residues. The CDR3 nucleotides are TGTGCCAGCAGCTTCTTTGCCAGCCAAGAGACCCAGTACTTC. Translating gives CASSFFASQETQYF.

The rearrangement links TRBV5-1 to TRBJ2-7; a weak D match, TRBD2 (7 bases). This CDR3 contains 14 residues. Germline-derived CDR1 and CDR2 are SGHRS and YFSETQ. Trimming pared 4 bases from V and 4 bases from J, leaving 15 bases between. The CDR3 protein is CASSAGGLGYEQYF. The CDR3 DNA reads as TGCGCCAGCAGCGCCGGGGGGCTGGGGTACGAGCAGTACTTC.

In nucleotides, the CDR3 is TGTGCCAGCAGCTTAGGGATCGGGACAGGGGGCTCTTCCCTCTACGAGCAGTACTTC. Its protein product is CASSLGIGTGGSSLYEQYF. This chain joins TRBV7-9 and TRBJ2-7, with 12 bases aligning to TRBD1. The CDR3 loop spans 19 amino acids. Looked up from germline, CDR1 is SEHNR and CDR2 is FQNEAQ (reference sequence). Trimming at V came to 1 base and at J to 3 bases, leaving 13 bases not matched to a gene.

The chain combines TRBV9 with TRBJ1-1, with 10 bases identical to TRBD1. Unmatched junction bases numbered 5, after V lost 0 bases and J lost 6 bases. Germline V lookup: CDR1 SGDLS, CDR2 YYNGEE. CDR3 length: 15 amino acids. The CDR3 reads CASSVDGQGDSEAFF. Written as DNA, the CDR3 is TGTGCCAGCAGCGTAGATGGACAGGGGGACTCTGAAGCTTTCTTT.

The chain links TRBV4-2 to TRBJ2-7; D uncertain. This CDR3 is 17 amino acids long. Germline V gives CDR1 LGHNA, CDR2 YNFKEQ. V dropped 0 bases and J dropped 1 base, with 16 bases sitting between them. CDR3 DNA: TGTGCCAGCAGCCAAGATATAAATTCCGGGCAGTCCTACGAGCAGTACTTC. Protein: CASSQDINSGQSYEQYF.

V usage is TRBV5-5 and J usage is TRBJ2-5, with D perhaps assigned TRBD1 or TRBD2 (6 bases each). V was cut by 0 bases and J by 5 bases, with 17 bases left in between. This CDR3 is built from 16 residues. Per germline, CDR1 SGHKS and CDR2 YYEKEE (reference sequence). The CDR3 nucleotides are TGTGCCAGCAGCTTGGAGTCCCAGGGGAGGTGGGAGACCCAGTACTTC. The encoded protein is CASSLESQGRWETQYF.

The J gene is TRBJ1-1, the V gene TRBV5-1; D may be TRBD1 (5 bases). Per germline, CDR1 SGHRS and CDR2 YFSETQ. This CDR3 region has 17 residues. Trimming shortened V by 0 bases and J by 0 bases, and 15 bases separated the two germline ends. CDR3 sequence reads: CASSLGPRQRMNTEAFF. The CDR3 DNA follows: TGCGCCAGCAGCTTGGGCCCCCGACAGAGGATGAACACTGAAGCTTTCTTT.

The V and J genes are TRBV19 and TRBJ2-5; 9 positions agree with TRBD2. Trimming at V came to 1 base and at J to 5 bases, leaving 5 bases not matched to a gene. The CDR3 covers 15 residues. CDR1 is LNHDA, CDR2 SQIVND, per germline (reference sequence). The CDR3 sequence: CASSIASGVLETQYF. CDR3 in DNA: TGTGCCAGTAGTATAGCTAGCGGGGTTCTGGAGACCCAGTACTTC.

The J gene is TRBJ2-5, the V gene TRBV5-1, with unresolved D. V was clipped by 0 bases and J by 2 bases, with 11 bases between them. The germline V gene has CDR1 SGHRS and CDR2 YFSETQ. The CDR3 is made up of 15 amino acids. CDR3 in amino acids: CASSLVVGVQETQYF. CDR3 in DNA: TGCGCCAGCAGCTTGGTAGTTGGGGTACAAGAGACCCAGTACTTC.

This clone was recorded a few times. The chain is built from TRBV5-1 and TRBJ2-1; 7 bases agree with TRBD2. CDR3 size: 16 residues. After removal of 4 bases from V and 6 bases from J, the junction contained 13 bases not matched to a gene. Germline-derived CDR1 and CDR2 are SGHRS and YFSETQ. CDR3 in amino acids: CASSRIISGTGNEQFF. The CDR3 DNA is TGCGCCAGCAGCCGAATTATCAGCGGGACGGGCAATGAGCAGTTCTTC.

V usage is TRBV19 and J usage is TRBJ2-2; 8 bases fit TRBD1. Germline CDR1 LNHDA, CDR2 SQIVND (reference sequence). This CDR3 is 17 amino acids long. V shed 3 bases and J 2 bases; nucleotides not matched to a gene: 8. CDR3 sequence (DNA): TGTGCCAGTAGTATTTGGACAGGGAATTATAACACCGGGGAGCTGTTTTTT. Protein: CASSIWTGNYNTGELFF.